These 18 T cell receptor beta chains share one sample of origin, sequenced in a study of early T cells in non-severe SARS-CoV-2 infection. TCRdb re-called the 5' RACE reads through MiXCR, storing one row per CDR3 protein. The sample carries roughly 80,000 distinct CDR3 sequences, 11% to 15% recorded once. The sequencing sample was made of whole blood. These receptors were collected from an adult who was a healthcare worker with PCR-confirmed SARS-CoV-2 infection or an uninfected control (not recorded which).

The genes are TRBV5-1 and TRBJ2-7; either TRBD1 or TRBD2 may supply D (5 bases each). The germline V and J ends were trimmed by 1 base and 2 bases, with 13 bases remaining between them. The germline V gene has CDR1 SGHRS and CDR2 YFSETQ. CDR3 size: 15 residues. Written as DNA, the CDR3 is TGCGCCAGCAGCTTGTTCCCGGGACCAACCTACGAGCAGTACTTC. Its protein is CASSLFPGPTYEQYF.

The J gene is TRBJ2-1, the V gene TRBV7-8, with TRBD1 identical over 7 bases. Per the germline V gene, CDR1 is SGHVS and CDR2 is FQNEAQ. The J segment lost 7 bases and the V segment lost 9 bases, leaving 12 bases of the junction unmatched. The CDR3 is 14 amino acids. CDR3: CASTAGGESNEQFF. CDR3 bases: TGTGCCAGTACAGCAGGGGGTGAGTCTAATGAGCAGTTCTTC.

This clonotype was counted a few times. The chain uses TRBV11-2 and TRBJ2-1; D unresolved. CDR3 length: 14 amino acids. Germline assignment: CDR1 SGHAT and CDR2 FQNNGV. Trimming took 2 bases from V and 5 from J, leaving 10 bases between them. As DNA, the CDR3 is TGTGCCAGCAGCTTAAACCCCAAAGACAATGAGCAGTTCTTC. Encoded protein: CASSLNPKDNEQFF.

This clonotype was recorded a few times. The chain recombines TRBV7-9 with TRBJ2-7; 10 bases line up with TRBD2. This CDR3 has 13 amino acids. CDR1 is SEHNR, CDR2 FQNEAQ, per germline (reference sequence). Germline trimming cut 6 bases from V and 4 bases from J; bases unmatched to any gene: 3. The CDR3: CASRSSGGYEQYF. The CDR3 DNA follows: TGTGCCAGCAGATCTAGCGGGGGTTACGAGCAGTACTTC.

In this sample, this clonotype turned up many times. The V gene is TRBV11-2, the J gene TRBJ2-7; 11 bases are shared with TRBD2. Per germline, CDR1 SGHAT and CDR2 FQNNGV. Trimming cost V 6 bases and J 5 bases; bases outside gene matches: 6. The CDR3 runs 14 residues. Here the CDR3 DNA reads TGTGCCAGCAGGCGACTAGCGGGGCCCCACGAGCAGTACTTC. Its protein is CASRRLAGPHEQYF. The full variable domain, completed using reference TRBV11-2 and TRBJ2-7, is EAGVAQSPRYKIIEKRQSVAFWCNPISGHATLYWYQQILGQGPKLLIQFQNNGVVDDSQLPKDRFSAERLKGVDSTLKIQPAKLEDSAVYLCASRRLAGPHEQYFGPGTRLTVT.

CDR3: CASSQGHQDLVMALHF. CDR3 nucleotide sequence: TGTGCCAGCTCCCAGGGACACCAAGACCTTGTCATGGCCCTCCACTTT. The chain couples TRBV18 to TRBJ1-6; maybe TRBD1 (6 bases). This CDR3 comprises 16 residues. The ends were cut back, 6 bases at V and 14 bases at J, with 26 bases in the middle. CDR1 KGHSH and CDR2 LQKENI come from the germline V gene. The full variable domain, completed using reference TRBV18 and TRBJ1-6, is NAGVMQNPRHLVRRRGQEARLRCSPMKGHSHVYWYRQLPEEGLKFMVYLQKENIIDESGMPKERFSAEFPKEGPSILRIQQVVRGDSAAYFCASSQGHQDLVMALHFGNGTRLTVT.

The V call is TRBV4-1, the J call TRBJ2-3; D not certain. V was clipped by 3 bases and J by 0 bases, with 4 bases between them. Germline CDR1 is MGHRA and CDR2 is YSYEKL. The CDR3 has 13 residues. The CDR3 here is CASSHTSTDTQYF. In DNA, the CDR3 is TGCGCCAGCAGCCATACTAGCACAGATACGCAGTATTTT.

This chain connects TRBV6-2 or TRBV6-3 to TRBJ2-1; no clear D gene. This CDR3 contains 11 residues. V lost 5 bases to trimming and J lost 6 bases, with 5 bases between them. CDR1 is MNHEY and CDR2 is SVGEGT in the germline V gene. In DNA form, the CDR3 reads TGTGCCAGCAGTCCTCTCAATGAGCAGTTCTTC. This codes for CASSPLNEQFF.

This clonotype was seen a few times. The chain employs TRBV12-3 or TRBV12-4 and TRBJ2-2, with a tentative D call TRBD2 (5 bases). V dropped 8 bases and J dropped 0 bases, with 7 bases sitting between them. The CDR3 covers 13 residues. The CDR3 is CASYGANTGELFF. The CDR3 DNA reads as TGTGCCAGCTACGGGGCGAACACCGGGGAGCTGTTTTTT.

There are a few counts of this clonotype. The chain joins TRBV12-3 or TRBV12-4 to TRBJ1-1, with D unresolved. The CDR3 loop spans 16 amino acids. V shed 2 bases and J shed 1 base, with 14 bases lying between them. In nucleotides, the CDR3 is TGTGCCAGCAGTTTATACAGCCTCCTGGGGAACACTGAAGCTTTCTTT. It codes for CASSLYSLLGNTEAFF.

As to this clonotype: At one end, the junction sequence differs from germline, possibly due to a read error. The chain combines TRBV11-2 with TRBJ2-7; 9 nucleotides align to TRBD1. Per germline, CDR1 SGHAT and CDR2 FQNNGV. This CDR3 comprises 15 residues. This CDR3 reads CASSLDRGLPYEQYF. The CDR3 bases are TGTGCCAGCAGCCTAGACAGGGGGTTACCCTACGAGCAGTACTTC.

This clonotype has just a few counts. J is TRBJ2-7 and V is TRBV11-2, with D perhaps TRBD1 (5 bases). The CDR3 has 14 residues. V was shortened by 0 bases and J by 2 bases, with 8 bases between the two germline ends. Per the germline V gene, CDR1 is SGHAT and CDR2 is FQNNGV. CDR3 residues: CASSLDQGPYEQYF. The CDR3, as DNA: TGTGCCAGCAGCTTAGACCAGGGTCCCTACGAGCAGTACTTC.

This clonotype was found many times. The rearrangement uses TRBV5-4 and TRBJ1-6; 7 nucleotides align to TRBD1. The CDR3 is made up of 18 amino acids. Germline CDR1 and CDR2: SGHNT and YYREEE (reference sequence). With 0 bases clipped from V and 3 bases from J, the junction kept 9 bases outside the gene matches. The CDR3 nucleotides are TGTGCCAGCAGCTTGGGACAGGGACTTTTGGGCTATAATTCACCCCTCCACTTT. Protein product: CASSLGQGLLGYNSPLHF.

This clonotype was seen a single time. This sequence joins TRBV5-1 and TRBJ2-3; 8 bases align to TRBD2. V was pared by 2 bases and J by 3 bases, with 8 bases of the junction left unmatched. This CDR3 contains 16 residues. CDR1 is SGHRS and CDR2 is YFSETQ in the germline V gene. CDR3 coding DNA: TGCGCCAGCAGCTTTCTACCGGGACTAGAAACAGATACGCAGTATTTT. This codes for CASSFLPGLETDTQYF.

This clonotype has at least ten counts. Its ends do not fully match the called genes, so a read error is possible. The chain couples TRBV9 to TRBJ2-7; D unclear. The germline V gene encodes CDR1 SGDLS and CDR2 YYNGEE. The CDR3 has 15 residues. The CDR3 loop reads CAGSKPFPASYEQYF. The CDR3 region has the DNA TGTGCCGGCAGCAAGCCCTTTCCAGCCTCCTACGAGCAGTACTTC.

This clonotype has just a few counts. The rearrangement uses TRBV18 and TRBJ1-4; 8 bases are shared with TRBD1. Germline CDR1 KGHSH, CDR2 LQKENI. There are 16 residues in the CDR3. The V gene end was trimmed by 2 bases and the J gene end by 5 bases; junction bases not matched to a gene: 7. CDR3 DNA: TGTGCCAGCTCACCAGATGTGAGACAGGGGAATGAAAAACTGTTTTTT. It is translated as CASSPDVRQGNEKLFF.

This clonotype was seen many times. This chain uses TRBV18 with TRBJ1-6, with D uncertain. CDR1 KGHSH and CDR2 LQKENI come from the germline V gene. Trimming cost V 3 bases and J 6 bases, with 15 bases left between them. The CDR3 runs 16 residues. The CDR3 sequence is CASSPLEAPSNSPLHF. CDR3 bases: TGTGCCAGCTCACCCTTGGAGGCACCCAGTAATTCACCCCTCCACTTT.

V is TRBV7-9 and J is TRBJ2-3; no firm D call. Germline lookup yields CDR1 SEHNR and CDR2 FQNEAQ (reference sequence). This CDR3 region has 12 residues. Trimming pared 6 bases from V and 6 bases from J, leaving 10 bases between. In DNA, the CDR3 is TGTGCCAGCAGAAAACTGGGGGATACGCAGTATTTT. The encoded protein is CASRKLGDTQYF.